The clone carrying this TCR beta chain was counted once. This sample's time point: pre-treatment sample, taken before nivolumab and TIL therapy. The immunoSEQ assay was v3. The data were produced by immunoSEQ multiplex PCR, yet TCRdb's version contains in-frame clones alone and is incomplete. The data show 54,000 or so clones, over 75% seen once. This specimen belongs to a study of TIL therapy for anti-PD-1-resistant metastatic lung cancer. The CDR3 is 16 residues long. With 5 bases clipped from V and 4 bases from J, the junction kept 12 bases outside the gene matches. Germline V lookup: CDR1 SGHTA, CDR2 FQGTGA.

The chain has TRBV7-3 and TRBJ2-3; 7 positions match TRBD2. The receptor's source is a person aged 25 to 85 with non-small cell lung cancer. Sequences were derived from blood, sampled at baseline. This CDR3 is CASSPRGLADADTQYF. CDR3 coding DNA: TGTGCCAGCAGCCCACGCGGGCTAGCGGATGCAGATACGCAGTATTTT.